This T cell receptor beta chain derives from a study of post-analysis software for immune sequencing data. Study conclusions and caveats: Controls showed lower frequencies than patients for roughly 5 TRBV segments, and TRBV5-6, TRBV5-1 and TRBV20-1 were among these.

About this clonotype itself: Its antigen is as yet unknown.

Libraries were made from TCR beta cDNA, and they carried unique molecular identifiers. TCRdb reprocessed the PCR reads via MiXCR and lists one record per CDR3 protein. Of 380,000 or so distinct CDR3 sequences listed, roughly 36% are singletons. Germline V lookup: CDR1 MRHNA, CDR2 SNTAGT. V gave up 2 bases and J gave up 2 bases; unmatched junction bases: 1. This CDR3 region has 15 residues. J is TRBJ2-1 and V is TRBV6-4, with 9 positions matching TRBD1. Sequences were obtained from blood. The source of this sequence is a girl under 18 with multiple sclerosis. CDR3 sequence reads: CASSDTGGAYNEQFF. DNA of the CDR3: TGTGCCAGCAGTGACACAGGGGGCGCCTACAATGAGCAGTTCTTC.